The clone carrying this TCR beta chain was seen ten or more times. This sample is part of a study of early T cells in non-severe SARS-CoV-2 infection. Per germline, CDR1 SGHTA and CDR2 FQGNSA. Trimming removed 3 bases from V and 9 bases from J; junction bases left unmatched: 9. The CDR3 is 16 amino acids. Unique molecular identifiers were attached to individual cDNA molecules. TCRdb re-called the 5' RACE reads through MiXCR, storing one row per CDR3 protein. Of about 80,000 distinct CDR3 sequences listed, 9.5% to 15% are singletons. The receptor was derived from an adult who was a healthcare worker with PCR-confirmed SARS-CoV-2 infection or an uninfected control (not recorded which). Sequencing was carried out using whole blood. This rearrangement joins TRBV7-2 to TRBJ2-3; 13 bases map to TRBD2. Here the CDR3 reads CASSFPIGLAGATQYF. DNA for the CDR3: TGTGCCAGCAGCTTCCCTATTGGACTAGCGGGAGCAACGCAGTATTTT.